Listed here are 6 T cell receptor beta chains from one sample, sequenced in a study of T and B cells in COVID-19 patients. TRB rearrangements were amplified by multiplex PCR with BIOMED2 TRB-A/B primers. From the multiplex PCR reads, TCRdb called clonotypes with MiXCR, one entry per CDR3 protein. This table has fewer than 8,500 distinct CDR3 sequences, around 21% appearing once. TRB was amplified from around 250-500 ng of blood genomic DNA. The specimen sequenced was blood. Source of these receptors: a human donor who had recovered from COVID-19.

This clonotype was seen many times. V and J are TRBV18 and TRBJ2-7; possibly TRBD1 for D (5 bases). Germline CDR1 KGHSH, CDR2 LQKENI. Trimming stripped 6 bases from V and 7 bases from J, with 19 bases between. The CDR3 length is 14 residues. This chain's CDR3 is CASSPGFPTSEQYF. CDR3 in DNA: TGTGCCAGCTCTCCAGGGTTCCCAACGAGTGAGCAGTACTTC.

CDR3 bases: TGTGCCAGCAGCACCGGACAGGGAGATACGCAGTATTTT. This sequence encodes CASSTGQGDTQYF. The V and J genes are TRBV5-5 and TRBJ2-3; 8 positions match TRBD1. In germline, CDR1 is SGHKS, CDR2 YYEKEE (reference sequence). This CDR3 is 13 amino acids long. The V and J ends lost 4 bases and 5 bases, in that order; junction bases with no gene match: 3.

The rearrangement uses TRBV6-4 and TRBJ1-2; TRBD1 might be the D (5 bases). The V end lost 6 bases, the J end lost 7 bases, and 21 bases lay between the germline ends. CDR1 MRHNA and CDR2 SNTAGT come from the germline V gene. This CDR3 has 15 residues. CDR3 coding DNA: TGTGCCAGCAGCCCGACAGAGCTTGTAACGTTTGGCTACACCTTC. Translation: CASSPTELVTFGYTF.

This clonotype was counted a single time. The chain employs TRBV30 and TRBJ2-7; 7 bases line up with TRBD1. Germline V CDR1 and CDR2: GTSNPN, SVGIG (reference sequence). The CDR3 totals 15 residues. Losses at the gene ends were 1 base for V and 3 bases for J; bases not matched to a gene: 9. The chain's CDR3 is CAWSAIRTGNYEQYF. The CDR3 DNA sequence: TGTGCCTGGAGTGCGATCAGGACAGGTAACTACGAGCAGTACTTC.

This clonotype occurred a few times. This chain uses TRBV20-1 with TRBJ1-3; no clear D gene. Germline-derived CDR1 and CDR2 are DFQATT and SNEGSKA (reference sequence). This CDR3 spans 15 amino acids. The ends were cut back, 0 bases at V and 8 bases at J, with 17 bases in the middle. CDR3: CSARDRKDVGYTIYF. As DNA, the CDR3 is TGCAGTGCTAGAGATCGGAAGGATGTTGGTTACACCATATATTTT.

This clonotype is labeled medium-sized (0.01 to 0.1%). The CDR3: CASSFPDREETQYF. CDR3 nucleotide sequence: TGTGCCAGCAGTTTCCCGGACAGAGAAGAGACCCAGTACTTC. This chain joins TRBV27 and TRBJ2-5; TRBD1 might be the D (6 bases). Trimming shortened V by 3 bases and J by 3 bases, and 11 bases separated the two germline ends. The CDR3 has 14 residues. CDR1 and CDR2 from the germline V gene are MNHEY and SMNVEV (reference sequence).